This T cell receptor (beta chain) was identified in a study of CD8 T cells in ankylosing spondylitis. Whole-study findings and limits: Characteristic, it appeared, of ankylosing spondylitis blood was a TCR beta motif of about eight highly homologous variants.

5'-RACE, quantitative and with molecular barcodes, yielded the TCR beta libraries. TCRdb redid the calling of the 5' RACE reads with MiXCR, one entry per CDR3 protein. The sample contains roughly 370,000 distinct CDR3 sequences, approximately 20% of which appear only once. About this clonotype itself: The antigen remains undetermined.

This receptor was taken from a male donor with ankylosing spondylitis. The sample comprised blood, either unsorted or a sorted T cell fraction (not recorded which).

CDR3 amino acids: CASSLLAGVADTQYF. In DNA, the CDR3 is TGTGCCAGCAGCTTACTAGCTGGGGTCGCAGATACGCAGTATTTT. The chain uses TRBV7-7 and TRBJ2-3, with TRBD2 as a possible D gene (5 bases). Germline lookup yields CDR1 SSHAT and CDR2 FNYEAQ (reference sequence). Deletions cut 2 bases from V and 4 bases from J, with 13 bases between. This CDR3 comprises 15 residues.